This T cell receptor beta chain was sequenced in a study of Ad26.COV2.S vaccination and SARS-CoV-2 variants. Study-wide results and caveats: It was found that vaccine and placebo recipients had similar non-spike TCR breadth.

This CDR3 spans 14 amino acids. Germline loops: CDR1 LNHDA, CDR2 SQIVND (reference sequence). Between the trimmed V and J ends, which lost 5 bases and 8 bases, there was a span of 15 bases. Data came from immunoSEQ multiplex PCR; TCRdb stores just in-frame clones and leaves some out. Of 180,000 or so clones listed, approximately 90% are singletons. Comments on this clone: Its antigen is currently unknown.

This clonotype originated in a human donor who had recovered from COVID-19. Sample: peripheral blood, taken after recovery from COVID-19. This chain links TRBV19 with TRBJ2-2; no firm D call. The CDR3 region has the DNA TGTGCCAGTAGTTTAGCCTCCCGGTTGGGGGAGCTGTTTTTT. Amino acid sequence: CASSLASRLGELFF.